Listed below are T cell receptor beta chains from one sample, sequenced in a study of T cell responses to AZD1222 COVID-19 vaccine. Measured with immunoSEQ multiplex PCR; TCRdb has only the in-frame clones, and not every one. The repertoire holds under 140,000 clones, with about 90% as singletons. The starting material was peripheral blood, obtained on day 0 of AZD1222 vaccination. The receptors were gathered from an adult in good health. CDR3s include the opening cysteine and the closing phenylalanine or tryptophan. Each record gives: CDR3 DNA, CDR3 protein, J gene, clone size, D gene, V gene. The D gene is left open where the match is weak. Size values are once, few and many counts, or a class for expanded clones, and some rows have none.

CDR3 DNA: TGTGCCAGTTCAGGACAGCGCTCCATGAACACTGAAGCTTTCTTT; CDR3 protein: CASSGQRSMNTEAFF; J gene: TRBJ1-1; clone size: few; D gene: .; V gene: TRBV25-1
CDR3 DNA: TGTGCCAGCAGTGGACCTGGGACAGGGGGTTTCGAAGCTTTCTTT; CDR3 protein: CASSGPGTGGFEAFF; J gene: TRBJ1-1; clone size: few; D gene: TRBD1; V gene: TRBV6-2/TRBV6-3
CDR3 DNA: TGTGCCTGGAGATGGGGCACAGATACGCAGTATTTT; CDR3 protein: CAWRWGTDTQYF; J gene: TRBJ2-3; clone size: .; D gene: .; V gene: TRBV30
CDR3 DNA: TGTGCCAGCAGCCTAAGACAGGGGTCTGAAGCTTTCTTT; CDR3 protein: CASSLRQGSEAFF; J gene: TRBJ1-1; clone size: .; D gene: TRBD1; V gene: TRBV7-2
CDR3 DNA: TGTGCCAGCAGCCGCGGACAGGGGACCGGGGAGCTGTTTTTT; CDR3 protein: CASSRGQGTGELFF; J gene: TRBJ2-2; clone size: .; D gene: TRBD1; V gene: TRBV11-2
CDR3 DNA: TGTGCCAGCAGCCAAACTAGCACAGATACGCAGTATTTT; CDR3 protein: CASSQTSTDTQYF; J gene: TRBJ2-3; clone size: .; D gene: .; V gene: TRBV3-1/TRBV3-2
CDR3 DNA: TGTGCCAGCAGCGTCTATCAGGCAGAGAATTCACCCCTCCACTTT; CDR3 protein: CASSVYQAENSPLHF; J gene: TRBJ1-6; clone size: .; D gene: .; V gene: TRBV7-9
CDR3 DNA: TGCGCCAGCAGCCAAGATCGGACTAGGACAGCCCCCTACGAGCAGTACTTC; CDR3 protein: CASSQDRTRTAPYEQYF; J gene: TRBJ2-7; clone size: .; D gene: .; V gene: TRBV4-3
CDR3 DNA: TGTGCCAGTAAAGCTGTCGGAGCGGGAGCCTACAATGAGCAGTTCTTC; CDR3 protein: CASKAVGAGAYNEQFF; J gene: TRBJ2-1; clone size: once; D gene: TRBD2; V gene: TRBV19
CDR3 DNA: TGTGCCAGCAGCTTTAACGGGCTTCCTGGCTACACCTTC; CDR3 protein: CASSFNGLPGYTF; J gene: TRBJ1-2; clone size: .; D gene: .; V gene: TRBV5-4
CDR3 DNA: TGTGCCAGCAGTGTTCTCGGACAGTTTGCCAATCAGCCCCAGCATTTT; CDR3 protein: CASSVLGQFANQPQHF; J gene: TRBJ1-5; clone size: .; D gene: .; V gene: TRBV2